This T cell receptor (beta chain) was obtained from a study of circulating CD8 cells and anti-PD-1 response in melanoma. Four subsets defined by PD-1 and/or TIGIT were sorted from live CD3+CD8+TCRalphabeta+ cells. This clonotype was seen only a few times. One end of the junction fails to match germline, which may point to a read error. TCR libraries were prepared from approximately 15 ng of total RNA with the QIAseq Immune Repertoire TCR panel. TCRdb redid the calling of the reads with MiXCR, one entry per CDR3 protein. The repertoire includes a few thousand distinct CDR3 sequences, 7% to 8.5% of them detected once, and about 7.5% sits in the top ten. Germline CDR1 reads MNHEY; CDR2 reads SMNVEV (reference sequence). This CDR3 comprises 15 residues.

The starting material was CD8+ T cells from PBMCs, obtained at baseline or after one month of anti-PD-1 therapy (not recorded which). The source is a human donor with melanoma. This sequence joins TRBV27 and TRBJ2-5; 10 positions agree with TRBD1. The DNA for the CDR3 is TGTGTCAGCAGTCTAGACAGGGGGCGAATGGAGACCCAGTACTTC. This sequence encodes CVSSLDRGRMETQYF.